This entry lists 21 T cell receptor beta chains sequenced from one sample in a study of shared clonotypes between healthy human individuals. The assay was immunoSEQ multiplex PCR, and TCRdb's table has in-frame clones only and misses some. The sample lists millions of clones; approximately 92% were seen once. Sequenced input: naive CD4+ T cells sorted from blood. The subset: CD45RA+ positively selected. Receptors originate from a man in his late teens or twenties in good health.

The chain has TRBV5-5 and TRBJ2-3; possible D gene TRBD1, 5 bases. CDR1 and CDR2 from the germline V gene are SGHKS and YYEKEE (reference sequence). Trimming removed 3 bases from V and 6 bases from J, with 20 bases in between. This CDR3 contains 16 residues. In DNA form, the CDR3 reads TGTGCCAGCAGCTACCGGAATGGGGCGGTCAGGGATACGCAGTATTTT. This gives the protein CASSYRNGAVRDTQYF.

V and J are TRBV6-1 and TRBJ2-2; D is undetermined. The CDR3 runs to 13 residues. V lost 0 bases, J lost 3 bases, and 2 bases lay in between. Germline V gene data show CDR1 as MNHNS and CDR2 as SASEGT. Here the CDR3 reads CASSEAYTGELFF. The CDR3, as DNA: TGTGCCAGCAGTGAAGCGTACACCGGGGAGCTGTTTTTT.

This chain connects TRBV5-1 to TRBJ1-6; 9 bases are a match to TRBD1. The CDR3 length is 16 residues. CDR1 and CDR2 from the germline V gene are SGHRS and YFSETQ. V trimming: 0 bases; J trimming: 5 bases; junction bases outside the gene matches: 3. The CDR3 nucleotides read TGCGCCAGCAGCTTGGGGACAGGGGTCGATAATTCACCCCTCCACTTT. It specifies CASSLGTGVDNSPLHF.

This chain uses TRBV7-9 with TRBJ2-7; 9 nucleotides align to TRBD1. The CDR3 is made up of 15 amino acids. The germline gives CDR1 SEHNR, CDR2 FQNEAQ (reference sequence). The J segment lost 1 base and the V segment lost 5 bases, leaving 6 bases of the junction unmatched. The DNA for the CDR3 is TGTGCCAGCAGCCACGGACAGGGGCGATCCTACGAGCAGTACTTC. Amino acid sequence: CASSHGQGRSYEQYF.

The sample holds one count of this clone. The rearrangement links TRBV5-4 to TRBJ2-3; 7 bases map to TRBD2. CDR1 is SGHNT, CDR2 YYREEE, per germline (reference sequence). J was trimmed by 2 bases and V by 3 bases; bases with no gene match: 3. The CDR3 extends over 14 amino acids. CDR3 region: CASSSQRDTDTQYF. The CDR3 DNA reads TGTGCCAGCAGCTCCCAGCGGGACACAGATACGCAGTATTTT.

The J gene is TRBJ2-5, the V gene TRBV6-6, with 12 bases fitting TRBD2. Looked up from germline, CDR1 is MNHNY and CDR2 is SVGAGI (reference sequence). Trimming took 6 bases from V and 2 from J; bases not matched to a gene: 4. This CDR3 region has 15 residues. The CDR3 protein is CASRPGLAGQETQYF. The DNA for the CDR3 is TGTGCCAGCAGACCGGGACTAGCGGGTCAAGAGACCCAGTACTTC.

V and J are TRBV11-2 and TRBJ2-7; 7 nucleotides agree with TRBD1. This CDR3 has 13 amino acids. V shed 5 bases, J shed 9 bases, and the junction held 10 bases outside the gene matches. CDR1 and CDR2 from the germline V gene are SGHAT and FQNNGV. The CDR3 region has the DNA TGTGCCAGCAGCCCCCCGGGACAGCGTGGGCAGTACTTC. This codes for CASSPPGQRGQYF.

This chain joins TRBV6-5 and TRBJ1-6; TRBD1 might be the D (5 bases). Between the trimmed V and J ends, which lost 0 bases and 7 bases, there was a span of 13 bases. From germline, CDR1 is MNHEY and CDR2 SVGAGI. The CDR3 loop spans 16 amino acids. The CDR3 nucleotides read TGTGCCAGCAGTTACTCCCCCCCCGGGGGAAATTCACCCCTCCACTTT. As protein: CASSYSPPGGNSPLHF.

The CDR3 loop is CASSPSPGTGSPLHF. The CDR3 nucleotides are TGCGCCAGCAGCCCGAGTCCCGGGACAGGATCACCCCTCCACTTT. The rearrangement joins TRBV5-1 to TRBJ1-6, with 8 positions matching TRBD1. The CDR3 runs to 15 residues. J lost 10 bases, V lost 4 bases, and 10 bases had no gene match. The germline V gene encodes CDR1 SGHRS and CDR2 YFSETQ.

The chain is built from TRBV19 and TRBJ2-2; D is possibly TRBD1 (6 bases). CDR1 and CDR2 from the germline V gene are LNHDA and SQIVND (reference sequence). The CDR3 sequence is 16 residues long. Trimming shortened V by 5 bases and J by 4 bases, and 17 bases separated the two germline ends. The CDR3 DNA is TGTGCCAGTAGTGCCCTACAGGGTAGCAGCACCGGGGAGCTGTTTTTT. Protein product: CASSALQGSSTGELFF.

The chain carries TRBV19 and TRBJ1-1, with a tentative D call TRBD1 (6 bases). The germline CDR1 and CDR2 sequences are LNHDA and SQIVND (reference sequence). The CDR3 contains 15 residues. The ends were cut back, 5 bases at V and 1 base at J, with 14 bases in the middle. CDR3 region: CASSLWSRGNTEAFF. CDR3 in DNA: TGTGCCAGTAGTCTATGGTCCAGGGGGAACACTGAAGCTTTCTTT.

V usage is TRBV21-1 and J usage is TRBJ2-3; TRBD2, the D gene given by the table, was not confirmed from the DNA. TRBV21-1 is listed as a pseudogene. The length of the CDR3 is 15 residues. The CDR3 region has the DNA TGTGCCAGCAGCAAGTTGGAGGGCCCCACAGATACGCAGTATTTT. Protein: CASSKLEGPTDTQYF.

The chain employs TRBV30 and TRBJ1-4; 11 bases map to TRBD1. CDR3 size: 14 residues. The germline V gene encodes CDR1 GTSNPN and CDR2 SVGIG (reference sequence). V trimming: 5 bases; J trimming: 7 bases; junction bases outside the gene matches: 6. The CDR3 sequence: CAWHSGTGGEKLFF. CDR3 DNA: TGTGCCTGGCATTCCGGGACAGGGGGTGAAAAACTGTTTTTT.

The chain employs TRBV11-2 and TRBJ1-2; unclear D gene. Germline V gives CDR1 SGHAT, CDR2 FQNNGV. Deletions cut 0 bases from V and 0 bases from J, with 8 bases between. The CDR3 has 15 amino acids. CDR3 bases: TGTGCCAGCAGCTTAGACGACATGTCTAACTATGGCTACACCTTC. It specifies CASSLDDMSNYGYTF.

The J gene is TRBJ2-1, the V gene TRBV7-2, with TRBD1 identical over 10 bases. This CDR3 has 16 residues. The germline V gene has CDR1 SGHTA and CDR2 FQGNSA. Losses at the gene ends were 5 bases for V and 9 bases for J; bases not matched to a gene: 13. The CDR3 DNA is TGTGCCAGCAGCCAAAGACAGGGGGCGGTTTTTACTGAGCAGTTCTTC. Its translation: CASSQRQGAVFTEQFF.

The chain recombines TRBV5-1 with TRBJ2-1, with D perhaps matching TRBD1 (6 bases). The CDR3 has 15 residues. From germline, CDR1 is SGHRS and CDR2 YFSETQ. V gave up 4 bases and J gave up 2 bases, with 13 bases separating them. As DNA, the CDR3 is TGCGCCAGCAGCAAGGGACAAACCACCTACAATGAGCAGTTCTTC. Its protein is CASSKGQTTYNEQFF.

The V and J genes are TRBV6-5 and TRBJ1-2; D gene unclear. The CDR3 is made up of 12 amino acids. Trimming left V 7 bases short and J 4 bases short, with 10 bases between. Per the germline V gene, CDR1 is MNHEY and CDR2 is SVGAGI. DNA of the CDR3: TGTGCCAGCACCGTGGACGGCTATGGCTACACCTTC. Amino acid sequence: CASTVDGYGYTF.

The V call is TRBV5-4, the J call TRBJ2-3, with D possibly being TRBD1 (5 bases). CDR1 is SGHNT and CDR2 is YYREEE in the germline V gene (reference sequence). Trimming stripped 2 bases from V and 4 bases from J, with 14 bases between. CDR3 length: 15 residues. In DNA, the CDR3 is TGTGCCAGCAGCTTACCCGACAGTCCGGCAGATACGCAGTATTTT. It is translated as CASSLPDSPADTQYF.

The genes are TRBV16 and TRBJ1-6; TRBD1 aligns across 8 bases. The CDR3 consists of 15 residues. The germline V gene encodes CDR1 KGHSY and CDR2 FQNENV. The trim removed 0 bases at V and 9 bases at J, leaving 4 bases unmatched. The CDR3 protein is CASSQSAGGLSPLHF. CDR3 nucleotides: TGTGCCAGCAGCCAATCTGCAGGGGGCCTTTCACCCCTCCACTTT.

This chain links TRBV10-3 with TRBJ2-2; D is tentatively TRBD1 or TRBD2 (5 bases each). V was pared by 2 bases and J by 5 bases, with 12 bases between. The CDR3 sequence is 15 residues long. From germline, CDR1 is ENHRY and CDR2 SYGVKD. The CDR3 sequence is CAISEQGDRTGELFF. For the CDR3, the DNA is TGTGCCATCAGTGAGCAGGGAGATAGGACCGGGGAGCTGTTTTTT.

V is TRBV27 and J is TRBJ2-1; no firm D call. CDR1 is MNHEY, CDR2 SMNVEV, per germline (reference sequence). This CDR3 is built from 16 residues. The ends were cut back, 1 base at V and 5 bases at J, with 15 bases in the middle. The CDR3: CASSLFLEGPHNEQFF. The CDR3 coding sequence is TGTGCCAGCAGTTTATTTTTGGAAGGACCCCACAATGAGCAGTTCTTC.